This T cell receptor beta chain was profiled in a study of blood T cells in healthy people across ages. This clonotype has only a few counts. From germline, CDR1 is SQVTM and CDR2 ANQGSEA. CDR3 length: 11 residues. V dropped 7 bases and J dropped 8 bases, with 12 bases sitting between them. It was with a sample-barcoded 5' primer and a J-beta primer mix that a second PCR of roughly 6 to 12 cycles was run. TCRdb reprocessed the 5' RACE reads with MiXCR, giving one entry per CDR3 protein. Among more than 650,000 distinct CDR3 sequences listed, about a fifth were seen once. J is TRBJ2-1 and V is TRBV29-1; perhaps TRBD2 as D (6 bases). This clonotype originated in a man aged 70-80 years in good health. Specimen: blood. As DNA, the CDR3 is TGCAGCGGGGGGGTAGTCGATGAGCAGTTCTTC. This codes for CSGGVVDEQFF.